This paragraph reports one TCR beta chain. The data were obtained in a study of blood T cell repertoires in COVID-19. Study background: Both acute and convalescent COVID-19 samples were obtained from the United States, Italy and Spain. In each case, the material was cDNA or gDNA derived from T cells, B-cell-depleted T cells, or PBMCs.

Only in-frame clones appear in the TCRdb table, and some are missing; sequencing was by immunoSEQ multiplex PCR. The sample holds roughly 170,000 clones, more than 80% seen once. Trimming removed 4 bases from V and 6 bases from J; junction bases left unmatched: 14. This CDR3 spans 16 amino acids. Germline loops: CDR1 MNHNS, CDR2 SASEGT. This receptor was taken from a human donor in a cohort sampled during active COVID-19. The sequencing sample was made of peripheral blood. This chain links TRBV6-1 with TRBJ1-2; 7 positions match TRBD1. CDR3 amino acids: CASSARFLDRFDGYTF. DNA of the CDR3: TGTGCCAGCAGTGCCCGATTCCTGGACAGGTTCGATGGCTACACCTTC.